This TCR beta chain was retrieved from a study of cytomegalovirus exposure and HLA in healthy donors (dated by TCRdb to about 2017). For the wider study: The roughly 670 repertoires of the first cohort and the roughly 120 validation repertoires were produced on the same platform, according to a later analysis. Besides the first cohort of around 670 subjects, a separate validation cohort made up of 95 to 150 different subjects was used. To predict cytomegalovirus infection status, the study brought together high-throughput TCR immunosequencing, statistical association of individual TCRs with disease status, and machine learning. The study aimed to test whether cataloging public T cell receptors could reveal signatures of past pathogen exposure. Overall study results and their limits: The validation cohort had no HLA typing available for a later analysis, so co-occurrence within that cohort was assessed over all 120 or so repertoires. A later analysis found that TCRs clustered in the first cohort also tended to co-occur in the 110 or so validation repertoires, with 94% of cluster scores above 0. Three of the identified cytomegalovirus-associated TCR beta chains were confirmed in vitro to be specific for cytomegalovirus antigens. While some public TCRs were present in many individuals, most TCR sequences turned up only very rarely across donors. The classifier was reported to diagnose cytomegalovirus status with high specificity and sensitivity in both the original and validation cohorts. The study listed 164 TCR beta chains as associated with cytomegalovirus. According to the authors, the approach could potentially be generalized to other disease states and immunological phenotypes.

Separate from the approximately 690-subject first cohort, the validation cohort of about 120 subjects was the group to which the donors belonged. The CDR3 contains 13 residues, cysteine and phenylalanine counted. Only the CDR3 region is kept as DNA, spanning 39 bases read in frame from base 1. Looking up the germline V gene yields CDR1 SGHTA and CDR2 FQGNSA. V is reduced by 5 bases and J by 5 bases, leaving a spacing of 10 bases between them. Library method: the immunoSEQ multiplex PCR assay. In the paper's pipeline: A statistical classification framework was built to diagnose cytomegalovirus status from the catalog of TCR beta chain sequences. In TCRdb, the immuneACCESS table is reduced to in-frame sequences with V and J assigned. These tables do not hold every clone; where another copy was compared, an unresolved V gene accounts for under half, and the others remain unexplained. The V and J calls and clone size were taken over from that table, and D and trimming were inferred from the DNA. Across this sample there are fewer than 200,000 clones, with roughly four fifths seen only once. Jointly, the top ten make up approximately 3% of the sample.

Worth noting for this clone: Its antigen is unknown. Within one base of it there is no much larger clone, and no base qualities were kept.

The sample consisted of PBMCs. This receptor was identified in a woman under 30 in good health and CMV-seropositive. The chain was built from TRBV7-2 and TRBJ1-5, with no D gene named confidently. The DNA reads TGTGCCAGCAGCGGGGTGCGGGATCAGCCCCAGCATTTT. This translates into CASSGVRDQPQHF.